This T cell receptor (beta chain) was sequenced during a study of T cell responses to AZD1222 COVID-19 vaccine. Study results and caveats: Donor demographics were predominantly white British with a female majority; clonal diversity may be underestimated.

V shed 3 bases, J shed 8 bases, and the junction held 13 bases outside the gene matches. CDR3 length equals 15 residues. CDR1 is SGDLS and CDR2 is YYNGEE in the germline V gene. Measured with immunoSEQ multiplex PCR; TCRdb has only the in-frame clones, and not every one. The sample consists of 85,000 to 100,000 clones, 90% to 95% of them appearing once. Worth noting for this clone: Its antigen is undetermined.

The J gene is TRBJ1-2, the V gene TRBV9; TRBD1 matches 7 bases. This TCR was sampled from an adult who received the AZD1222 COVID-19 vaccine. Here the sequenced sample was peripheral blood, taken 28 days after the second AZD1222 dose. Here the CDR3 reads CASSGGTAAWRGYTF. CDR3 coding DNA: TGTGCCAGCAGCGGGGGGACAGCGGCCTGGAGGGGCTACACCTTC.